Presented here are 16 T cell receptor beta chains from one specimen sequenced in a study of T cell responses to AZD1222 COVID-19 vaccine. Repertoires were generated with immunoSEQ multiplex PCR, while TCRdb's copy carries only in-frame clones and drops some. The sample shows around 130,000 clones, about 88% of them seen only once. The sequencing here drew on peripheral blood, taken 28 days after the second AZD1222 dose. Receptors originate from an adult who received the AZD1222 COVID-19 vaccine.

As DNA, the CDR3 is TGCGCCAGCAGTGAAAGAATCTCTGGAAATAATTCACCCCTCCACTTT. Encoded protein: CASSERISGNNSPLHF. This chain links TRBV10-1 with TRBJ1-6; D gene ambiguous. CDR1 WNHNN and CDR2 SYGVQD come from the germline V gene (reference sequence). V shed 3 bases and J shed 5 bases, with 14 bases lying between them. This CDR3 spans 16 amino acids.

This chain uses TRBV5-1 with TRBJ2-1, with 14 bases aligning to TRBD2. Germline V gene lookup returns CDR1 SGHRS and CDR2 YFSETQ. With 3 bases clipped from V and 1 base from J, the junction kept 6 bases outside the gene matches. This CDR3 comprises 18 residues. The CDR3 nucleotides read TGCGCCAGCAGCTCTTGGACTAGCGGGGGGACGTCCTACAATGAGCAGTTCTTC. It specifies CASSSWTSGGTSYNEQFF.

The J gene is TRBJ2-5, the V gene TRBV9; a possible D gene is TRBD1 (5 bases). Germline values: CDR1 SGDLS, CDR2 YYNGEE. The CDR3 runs to 15 residues. V lost 0 bases and J 5 bases, leaving 14 bases between the germline ends. In DNA form, the CDR3 reads TGTGCCAGCAGCGTAGCTGTGGGGCTTAGGGAGACCCAGTACTTC. Its protein is CASSVAVGLRETQYF.

This clone has at least ten counts. The chain combines TRBV18 with TRBJ1-6; D is perhaps TRBD1 (5 bases). CDR1 and CDR2 (germline): KGHSH, LQKENI. Between the trimmed V and J ends, which lost 2 bases and 7 bases, there was a span of 12 bases. This CDR3 contains 15 residues. The CDR3 region is CASSPSGQGNSPLHF. The DNA of the CDR3 is TGTGCCAGCTCACCAAGCGGGCAGGGAAATTCACCCCTCCACTTT.

V is TRBV30 and J is TRBJ2-2, with D possibly being TRBD1 (5 bases). Deletions cut 4 bases from V and 6 bases from J, with 18 bases between. The CDR3 has 15 residues. The V gene's germline CDR1 is GTSNPN and CDR2 SVGIG (reference sequence). The CDR3 coding sequence is TGTGCCTGGACCTTGCAGGGATGGTACGCCGGGGAGCTGTTTTTT. It translates to CAWTLQGWYAGELFF. Supplemented by reference TRBV30 and TRBJ2-2, the full variable domain reads SQTIHQWPATLVQPVGSPLSLECTVEGTSNPNLYWYRQAAGRGLQLLFYSVGIGQISSEVPQNLSASRPQDRQFILSSKKLLLSDSGFYLCAWTLQGWYAGELFFGEGSRLTVL.

The chain combines TRBV18 with TRBJ1-5; D gene unclear. This CDR3 region has 13 residues. Germline V gene data show CDR1 as KGHSH and CDR2 as LQKENI. The ends were cut back, 3 bases at V and 13 bases at J, with 16 bases in the middle. The CDR3 sequence: CASSPVFSGSQHF. The CDR3 coding sequence is TGTGCCAGCTCACCGGTTTTTTCAGGATCGCAGCATTTT.

The chain is built from TRBV4-3 and TRBJ1-1, with D unclear. CDR1 is LGHNA, CDR2 YSLEER, per germline. The V end was cut by 0 bases, the J end by 2 bases, with 10 bases between. This CDR3 has 15 amino acids. The CDR3 spells CASSQETITNTEAFF. The CDR3 DNA is TGCGCCAGCAGCCAAGAGACAATCACTAACACTGAAGCTTTCTTT.

The chain couples TRBV27 to TRBJ1-6, with D unresolved. The ends were cut back, 5 bases at V and 4 bases at J, with 12 bases in the middle. The CDR3 sequence is 15 residues long. Germline loops: CDR1 MNHEY, CDR2 SMNVEV (reference sequence). CDR3 sequence (DNA): TGTGCCAGCAGTCCGCGGACGGATTATAATTCACCCCTCCACTTT. It encodes CASSPRTDYNSPLHF.

The chain links TRBV6-1 to TRBJ2-5; TRBD1 might be the D (6 bases). The CDR3 has 13 amino acids. V gave up 3 bases and J gave up 3 bases, with 8 bases separating them. Per the germline V gene, CDR1 is MNHNS and CDR2 is SASEGT. Here the CDR3 reads CASSEGAEETQYF. The CDR3 DNA follows: TGTGCCAGCAGTGAGGGGGCCGAAGAGACCCAGTACTTC.

A remark on this clone: The sample contains more than one DNA sequence encoding this CDR3. The chain is built from TRBV19 and TRBJ1-5, with a possible D match to TRBD1 (5 bases). This CDR3 is built from 12 residues. Deletions cut 6 bases from V and 5 bases from J, with 8 bases between. The germline CDR1 and CDR2 sequences are LNHDA and SQIVND (reference sequence). The CDR3 coding sequence is TGTGCCAGTAGCCGAGGGGATCAGCCCCAGCATTTT. Residues: CASSRGDQPQHF.

This chain joins TRBV10-3 and TRBJ2-3, with 10 nucleotides matching TRBD2. CDR3 size: 18 residues. Germline V gives CDR1 ENHRY, CDR2 SYGVKD. Losses at the gene ends were 5 bases for V and 1 base for J; bases not matched to a gene: 12. The CDR3 sequence is CAISRASGGNPGTDTQYF. CDR3 DNA sequence: TGTGCCATCAGTCGAGCTAGCGGGGGTAATCCGGGCACAGATACGCAGTATTTT.

V and J are TRBV30 and TRBJ1-2, with D possibly TRBD1 on 6 matching bases. V dropped 2 bases and J dropped 3 bases, with 13 bases sitting between them. The CDR3 extends over 14 amino acids. Germline V lookup: CDR1 GTSNPN, CDR2 SVGIG (reference sequence). CDR3 loop: CAWSPRGAHYGYTF. CDR3 sequence (DNA): TGTGCCTGGAGTCCCAGGGGCGCCCACTATGGCTACACCTTC.

V usage is TRBV12-3 or TRBV12-4 and J usage is TRBJ1-5, with 8 bases aligning to TRBD1. This CDR3 comprises 13 residues. J gave up 7 bases and V 5 bases, and 4 bases lay outside the gene matches. The CDR3 DNA is TGTGCCAGCAGTCCGGACAGGGAACAGCCCCAGCATTTT. This codes for CASSPDREQPQHF.

This chain uses TRBV19 with TRBJ2-3; weak D call: TRBD2 (6 bases). CDR3 length equals 16 residues. Germline loops: CDR1 LNHDA, CDR2 SQIVND (reference sequence). Trimming left V 7 bases short and J 1 base short, with 18 bases between. CDR3 sequence (DNA): TGTGCCAGTACCTCGGGGCTAGCGCCGGGCACAGATACGCAGTATTTT. Protein: CASTSGLAPGTDTQYF.

The genes are TRBV7-9 and TRBJ1-1; D call uncertain. The V gene's germline CDR1 is SEHNR and CDR2 FQNEAQ (reference sequence). The V and J ends lost 5 bases and 1 base respectively, with 8 bases between them. This CDR3 comprises 13 residues. CDR3: CASSLLGNTEAFF. The CDR3 DNA reads as TGTGCCAGCAGCCTCCTCGGGAACACTGAAGCTTTCTTT.

The V gene is TRBV19, the J gene TRBJ1-1; 8 bases align to TRBD1. Germline CDR1 and CDR2: LNHDA and SQIVND (reference sequence). The CDR3 spans 14 residues. V dropped 6 bases and J dropped 6; count of bases not matched to a gene: 9. CDR3 loop: CASRNQGAVAEAFF. The CDR3, as DNA: TGTGCCAGTAGAAACCAGGGGGCCGTGGCTGAAGCTTTCTTT. The variable domain in full, completed from reference TRBV19 and TRBJ1-1, reads DGGITQSPKYLFRKEGQNVTLSCEQNLNHDAMYWYRQDPGQGLRLIYYSQIVNDFQKGDIAEGYSVSREKKESFPLTVTSAQKNPTAFYLCASRNQGAVAEAFFGQGTRLTVV.